The T cell receptor (beta chain) under discussion was sequenced for a study of beta chain features in type 1 diabetes. About the study: Across the samples, roughly 98,000,000 sorted cells were examined in total.

Of the isolated RNA, all was reverse transcribed, and so the sequenced material was expressed TCRB transcripts. TCRdb keeps only in-frame clones here, not all; method: immunoSEQ multiplex PCR. Of about 47,000 clones listed, approximately 44% are singletons. Overall study findings and caveats: In the patient group, naive, central memory and Treg TCRB repertoires seemed more alike than in the healthy donor group. Possible PCR preference for shorter templates applied equally to patients and controls. Among type 1 diabetes patients, VDJ junctions had fewer insertions and more deletions. Shortening of TCRB CDR3s, moderate but significant, appeared in all four CD4+ subsets of Type 1 diabetes patients.

This clone occurred a few times. Its matching antigen is unknown. Trimming at V came to 3 bases and at J to 7 bases, leaving 4 bases not matched to a gene. CDR3 length: 13 amino acids. CDR1 is KGHSH, CDR2 LQKENI, per germline. The origin of this receptor is a man younger than 40 with type 1 diabetes. The rearrangement joins TRBV18 to TRBJ2-7, with TRBD1 matching 9 bases. The sequenced sample consisted of stem cell memory CD4+ T cells from blood. The CDR3 DNA is TGTGCCAGCTCACCCCGGGACAGGGATGAGCAGTACTTC. It codes for CASSPRDRDEQYF.